The sequence of this T cell receptor beta chain was determined in a study of sequential checkpoint blockade in melanoma. Study overall: Randomization was 1:1 between first-line nivolumab→ipilimumab and ipilimumab→nivolumab.

Treatment of the sample: randomized to nivolumab then ipilimumab (arm A) or the reverse (arm B). The assay was immunoSEQ multiplex PCR, and TCRdb's table has in-frame clones only and misses some. The sample lists approximately 3,300 clones, around a sixth seen once, with about 25% in the top ten. This clone was picked up a small number of times. This CDR3 is built from 16 residues. Per germline, CDR1 MNHGY and CDR2 SAAAGT. Unmatched junction bases numbered 11, after V lost 2 bases and J lost 7 bases. The V call is TRBV6-8, the J call TRBJ2-5; the match to TRBD2 covers 9 bases. The source was tumor tissue (inferred from file names), collected from a patient given nivolumab and ipilimumab in sequence. The TCR was taken from a human donor with melanoma. The DNA of the CDR3 is TGTGCCAGCAGTTACGGGACTAGCTCCAATGTTGGGACCCAGTACTTC. It codes for CASSYGTSSNVGTQYF.